The T cell receptor beta chain under discussion was sequenced for a study of CXCR3-negative and CXCR3-positive naive CD8 T cells. General observations from the study: Against CXCR3-negative naive cells, CXCR3-positive naive cells showed more hydrophobic TRB CDR3s. The study found CXCR3 expression partially decreased after cryopreservation and ran most assays on fresh PBMCs. The study inferred TCR strength from TRB CDR3 properties and found comparable surface CD5 between naive subsets.

On this clonotype itself: Its antigen remains unknown.

cDNA libraries for TRB were generated by 5' RACE incorporating UMI labels. From the 5' RACE reads, TCRdb lists one entry per CDR3 protein and no DNA. Its listing shows 55,000 to 65,000 distinct CDR3 sequences. The CDR3 is made up of 13 amino acids. Germline loops: CDR1 SGHDN, CDR2 FVKESK. Specimen: naive CXCR3+ CD8+ T cells from blood. Sample subset: CD45RO-CCR7+CD27+CD95- naive CD8+ T cells expressing CXCR3 (TNR3+). V usage is TRBV14 and J usage is TRBJ2-7; the D call of TRBD2 rests on TCRdb alone, since no DNA is present to check it. This clonotype originated in a human donor in good health. Some clones in this sample may be carry-over from other donors' samples. The CDR3 sequence: CASSDGPLDEQYF. Full variable domain (remainder filled in from reference TRBV14 and TRBJ2-7): EAGVTQFPSHSVIEKGQTVTLRCDPISGHDNLYWYRRVMGKEIKFLLHFVKESKQDESGMPNNRFLAERTGGTYSTLKVQPAELEDSGVYFCASSDGPLDEQYFGPGTRLTVT.